What follows describes a single T cell receptor (beta chain). The data were produced by immunoSEQ multiplex PCR, yet TCRdb's version contains in-frame clones alone and is incomplete. The sample gives 150,000 or so clones, 75% to 85% of which show up once; about 12% is in the top ten. The sample belongs to a study of blood T cell repertoires in COVID-19. The wider study: Collection of acute and convalescent COVID-19 samples took place in the United States, Italy and Spain.

Germline CDR1 reads SGHRS; CDR2 reads YFSETQ. V lost 3 bases and J lost 2; bases outside the gene matches: 4. CDR3 length: 14 residues. It was during active infection that Seattle patients were enrolled and then longitudinally followed. This chain joins TRBV5-1 and TRBJ1-1; 7 nucleotides agree with TRBD1. The TCR originated in a woman aged 55-70 years with COVID-19, enrolled during active disease. The specimen sequenced was peripheral blood. The CDR3 DNA reads TGCGCCAGCAGCTCCAGGGGGGATAACACTGAAGCTTTCTTT. Translation: CASSSRGDNTEAFF.